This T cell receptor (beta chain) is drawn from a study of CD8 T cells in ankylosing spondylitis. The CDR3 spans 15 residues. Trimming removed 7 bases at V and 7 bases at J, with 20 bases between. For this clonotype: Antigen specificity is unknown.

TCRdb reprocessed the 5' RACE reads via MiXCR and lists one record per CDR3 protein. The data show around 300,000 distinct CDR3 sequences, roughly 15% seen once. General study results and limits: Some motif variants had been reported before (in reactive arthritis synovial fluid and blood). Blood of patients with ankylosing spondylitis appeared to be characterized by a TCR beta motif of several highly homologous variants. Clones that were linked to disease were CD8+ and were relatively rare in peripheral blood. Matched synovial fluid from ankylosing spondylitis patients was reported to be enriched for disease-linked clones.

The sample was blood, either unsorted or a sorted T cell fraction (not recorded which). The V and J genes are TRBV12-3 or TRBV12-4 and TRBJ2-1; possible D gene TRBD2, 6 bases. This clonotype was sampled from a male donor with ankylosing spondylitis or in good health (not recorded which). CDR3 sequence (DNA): TGTGCCAGCACCCCCGGGTCGGGACTCAATAATGAGCAGTTCTTC. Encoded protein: CASTPGSGLNNEQFF.